A single sample is the source of the 30 T cell receptor beta chains below, sequenced in a study of beta chain features in type 1 diabetes. These receptors' antigens are unknown. All of the isolated RNA was reverse transcribed, so expressed TCRB transcripts were sequenced. Profiling relied on immunoSEQ multiplex PCR, and the TCRdb table lists in-frame clones only, not all of them. The data hold some 280,000 clones, with more than 13% observed a single time. Points from the study as a whole: Shorter TCRB CDR3s, moderately but significantly so, were found in Type 1 diabetes patients in all four CD4+ subsets.

Sequencing was performed on naive CD4+ T cells from blood. The receptor set was obtained from a young man with type 1 diabetes.

V and J are TRBV23-1 and TRBJ1-3; 8 bases map to TRBD1. TRBV23-1 carries the ORF label, with uncertain function. The CDR3 extends over 18 amino acids. With 0 bases clipped from V and 0 bases from J, the junction kept 7 bases outside the gene matches. The CDR3 DNA reads TGCGCCAGCAGTCAATCAAACGACAGGGGTTACTCTGGAAACACCATATATTTT. Residues: CASSQSNDRGYSGNTIYF.

A few counts support this clone. The chain couples TRBV7-2 to TRBJ2-7, with a weak D call TRBD2 (6 bases). V gave up 1 base and J gave up 1 base, with 11 bases separating them. CDR3 length: 15 residues. Germline V gene sequence: CDR1 SGHTA, CDR2 FQGNSA. The CDR3 is CASSLGGGKSYEQYF. The CDR3 coding sequence is TGTGCCAGCAGCTTAGGCGGAGGGAAATCCTACGAGCAGTACTTC.

CDR3 coding DNA: TGTGCCAGCAGCTTAAATCTAATTTCGGTCGAGCAGTACTTC. Its protein product is CASSLNLISVEQYF. The gene calls are TRBV11-2 and TRBJ2-7; no clear D gene. This CDR3 contains 14 residues. V was shortened by 2 bases and J by 6 bases, with 14 bases between the two germline ends. The V gene's germline CDR1 is SGHAT and CDR2 FQNNGV.

This sequence joins TRBV5-4 and TRBJ2-1; 10 nucleotides agree with TRBD2. CDR1 SGHNT and CDR2 YYREEE come from the germline V gene (reference sequence). V dropped 0 bases and J dropped 12; count of bases not matched to a gene: 0. The CDR3 consists of 12 residues. The CDR3: CASSLGTSGQFF. CDR3 coding DNA: TGTGCCAGCAGCTTGGGGACTAGCGGGCAGTTCTTC.

This chain links TRBV5-1 with TRBJ2-3; a possible D gene is TRBD2 (6 bases). The CDR3 loop spans 14 amino acids. Germline assignment: CDR1 SGHRS and CDR2 YFSETQ. V was shortened by 2 bases and J by 2 bases, with 9 bases between the two germline ends. CDR3 region: CASSFAGFTDTQYF. For the CDR3, the DNA is TGCGCCAGCAGCTTCGCGGGATTCACAGATACGCAGTATTTT.

This clone has a handful of counts. V and J are TRBV2 and TRBJ2-2; 7 bases agree with TRBD2. Trimming cost V 7 bases and J 1 base; bases outside gene matches: 3. This CDR3 spans 14 amino acids. Germline lookup yields CDR1 SNHLY and CDR2 FYNNEI. The CDR3 loop reads CASNLAENTGELFF. CDR3 nucleotides: TGTGCCAGCAACCTAGCGGAGAACACCGGGGAGCTGTTTTTT.

This clone has only a few counts. This chain joins TRBV7-3 and TRBJ2-2; 11 bases line up with TRBD2. The CDR3 runs 15 residues. V lost 5 bases and J lost 3; bases outside the gene matches: 2. Germline lookup yields CDR1 SGHTA and CDR2 FQGTGA. CDR3 amino acids: CASSTSGSDTGELFF. The CDR3 region has the DNA TGTGCCAGCAGCACTAGCGGGAGCGACACCGGGGAGCTGTTTTTT.

The chain joins TRBV5-1 to TRBJ2-7; weak D call: TRBD2 (5 bases). This CDR3 has 13 residues. Germline V gives CDR1 SGHRS, CDR2 YFSETQ. Trimming stripped 1 base from V and 5 bases from J, with 10 bases between. This CDR3 is CASSLLQTNEQYF. DNA for the CDR3: TGCGCCAGCAGCTTGCTACAGACTAACGAGCAGTACTTC.

The rearrangement links TRBV9 to TRBJ2-5; 10 positions agree with TRBD1. CDR1 is SGDLS, CDR2 YYNGEE, per germline. This CDR3 is built from 15 residues. The V segment lost 4 bases and the J segment 5 bases; nucleotides outside the gene matches: 8. The CDR3 loop is CASSPRDRGWETQYF. The CDR3 coding sequence is TGTGCCAGCAGCCCCCGGGACAGGGGCTGGGAGACCCAGTACTTC.

The rearrangement joins TRBV30 to TRBJ2-1, with D perhaps matching TRBD1 (6 bases). The CDR3 is 14 amino acids. V was shortened by 4 bases and J by 7 bases, with 17 bases between the two germline ends. Germline V gene sequence: CDR1 GTSNPN, CDR2 SVGIG (reference sequence). The CDR3 here is CAWKFSGGGNEQFF. The CDR3 DNA reads TGTGCCTGGAAGTTTTCTGGGGGCGGAAATGAGCAGTTCTTC. Drawing the rest from reference TRBV30 and TRBJ2-1, the complete variable domain is SQTIHQWPATLVQPVGSPLSLECTVEGTSNPNLYWYRQAAGRGLQLLFYSVGIGQISSEVPQNLSASRPQDRQFILSSKKLLLSDSGFYLCAWKFSGGGNEQFFGPGTRLTVL.

This clone was counted only a few times. V and J are TRBV30 and TRBJ1-4, with 8 nucleotides matching TRBD1. The ends lost 4 bases at V and 6 bases at J; junction bases unmatched: 4. Germline lookup yields CDR1 GTSNPN and CDR2 SVGIG (reference sequence). The length of the CDR3 is 13 residues. The CDR3 coding sequence is TGTGCCTGGACTAGGGACAGGCATGAAAAACTGTTTTTT. It yields the protein CAWTRDRHEKLFF.

This chain joins TRBV7-9 and TRBJ2-1; D is possibly TRBD2 (7 bases). V was shortened by 5 bases and J by 3 bases, with 17 bases between the two germline ends. The CDR3 has 16 residues. CDR1 and CDR2 (germline): SEHNR, FQNEAQ (reference sequence). The chain's CDR3 is CASSPRGAGVYNEQFF. The DNA for the CDR3 is TGTGCCAGCAGCCCTCGGGGGGCGGGAGTCTACAATGAGCAGTTCTTC.

The CDR3 loop reads CASSPRDSGSSEQYF. For the CDR3, the DNA is TGTGCCAGCTCACCCAGGGACAGTGGAAGTAGCGAGCAGTACTTC. The genes are TRBV18 and TRBJ2-7; the match to TRBD1 covers 7 bases. CDR1 and CDR2 (germline): KGHSH, LQKENI. The CDR3 runs 15 residues. Trimming cost V 3 bases and J 6 bases; bases outside gene matches: 11.

CDR3 nucleotide sequence: TGTGCCAGCAGCTTCCAGGGGGCTCGAGAGACCCAGTACTTC. Its protein is CASSFQGARETQYF. The chain links TRBV7-2 to TRBJ2-5; 8 bases fit TRBD1. Trimming removed 3 bases from V and 4 bases from J; junction bases left unmatched: 4. The CDR3 loop spans 14 amino acids. Looked up from germline, CDR1 is SGHTA and CDR2 is FQGNSA.

This clone was detected only a few times. V and J are TRBV2 and TRBJ2-1; no reliable D call. CDR1 and CDR2 from the germline V gene are SNHLY and FYNNEI. V was cut by 4 bases and J by 8 bases, with 15 bases left in between. The CDR3 extends over 14 amino acids. CDR3 amino acids: CASSATRSTDEQFF. CDR3 nucleotide sequence: TGTGCCAGCAGTGCGACTCGGTCAACCGATGAGCAGTTCTTC.

This clone was found a few times. The gene calls are TRBV6-6 and TRBJ1-2, with 9 bases that match TRBD1. The CDR3 sequence is 14 residues long. Germline values: CDR1 MNHNY, CDR2 SVGAGI (reference sequence). Trimming at V came to 7 bases and at J to 4 bases, leaving 7 bases not matched to a gene. CDR3 in amino acids: CASTLGQGIYGYTF. The DNA of the CDR3 is TGTGCCAGCACCCTAGGACAGGGGATCTATGGCTACACCTTC.

This clone was detected a few times. V is TRBV4-2 and J is TRBJ2-7, with 13 bases that match TRBD2. This CDR3 comprises 17 residues. CDR1 is LGHNA, CDR2 YNFKEQ, per germline. The V segment lost 3 bases and the J segment 3 bases; nucleotides outside the gene matches: 8. CDR3 sequence reads: CASSHPGTSGTGYEQYF. CDR3 DNA: TGTGCCAGCAGCCATCCAGGGACTAGCGGGACCGGCTACGAGCAGTACTTC.

This clone was seen only a few times. The V call is TRBV28, the J call TRBJ2-1, with 8 positions matching TRBD2. V was pared by 4 bases and J by 3 bases, with 8 bases of the junction left unmatched. The CDR3 contains 16 residues. Germline V lookup: CDR1 MDHEN, CDR2 SYDVKM. CDR3 protein: CASSSPSGSSYNEQFF. In nucleotides, the CDR3 is TGTGCCAGCAGTTCACCGAGCGGGAGTAGCTACAATGAGCAGTTCTTC.

This clone occurred a few times. The V gene is TRBV28, the J gene TRBJ2-1; TRBD1 matches 8 bases. Germline loops: CDR1 MDHEN, CDR2 SYDVKM. The CDR3 contains 13 residues. With V trimmed by 5 bases and J by 10 bases, 7 bases remained unmatched. The CDR3: CASSAGGRGEQFF. The CDR3 bases are TGTGCCAGCAGTGCAGGGGGCCGGGGGGAGCAGTTCTTC.

The chain employs TRBV30 and TRBJ2-5; D is perhaps TRBD2 (5 bases). The J call may be wrong; the DNA end is better matched by TRBJ2-7. The CDR3 has 12 residues. Germline V gene sequence: CDR1 GTSNPN, CDR2 SVGIG (reference sequence). CDR3 nucleotide sequence: TGTGCCTGGAGTGTACGAGGGTACGAGCAGTACTTC. Amino acids: CAWSVRGYEQYF.

The rearrangement links TRBV5-1 to TRBJ1-5; D possibly corresponds to TRBD1 (5 bases). CDR1 SGHRS and CDR2 YFSETQ come from the germline V gene. V lost 4 bases to trimming and J lost 7 bases, with 12 bases between them. The CDR3 is 13 amino acids. CDR3 sequence: CASSQDSLQPQHF. CDR3 in DNA: TGCGCCAGCAGCCAAGACAGTCTGCAGCCCCAGCATTTT.

This clone has only a few counts. This chain connects TRBV7-8 to TRBJ2-7, with 7 nucleotides matching TRBD2. The CDR3 has 14 residues. Germline CDR1 SGHVS, CDR2 FQNEAQ. The V and J ends lost 5 bases and 0 bases, in that order; junction bases with no gene match: 4. CDR3 sequence (DNA): TGTGCCAGCAGCGGCGGGGGTAGCTCCTACGAGCAGTACTTC. Its translation: CASSGGGSSYEQYF.

The V and J genes are TRBV29-1 and TRBJ1-1; D may be TRBD1 (5 bases). The CDR3 spans 11 residues. Germline V gene sequence: CDR1 SQVTM, CDR2 ANQGSEA. V gave up 7 bases and J gave up 6 bases, with 12 bases separating them. The CDR3, as DNA: TGCAGCGCTTCAGGGTGGTCTGAAGCTTTCTTT. Translation gives CSASGWSEAFF.

This clone was seen a handful of times. The chain joins TRBV29-1 to TRBJ1-1; TRBD1 might be the D (5 bases). The CDR3 runs 11 residues. Germline V lookup: CDR1 SQVTM, CDR2 ANQGSEA. Trimming removed 4 bases at V and 8 bases at J, with 11 bases between. CDR3: CSVAKQEEAFF. In DNA form, the CDR3 reads TGCAGCGTTGCTAAACAGGAAGAAGCTTTCTTT.

The chain is built from TRBV9 and TRBJ2-7; 7 bases are shared with TRBD2. The germline CDR1 and CDR2 sequences are SGDLS and YYNGEE. The CDR3 is made up of 13 amino acids. Germline trimming cut 0 bases from V and 3 bases from J; bases unmatched to any gene: 0. The CDR3 coding sequence is TGTGCCAGCAGCGTAGTAGCGGGCTACGAGCAGTACTTC. This gives the protein CASSVVAGYEQYF.

This clone has more than one count but fewer than ten. The genes are TRBV4-2 and TRBJ2-2, with D tentatively TRBD2 (5 bases). V dropped 3 bases and J dropped 1 base, with 12 bases sitting between them. The CDR3 is made up of 16 amino acids. Germline CDR1 LGHNA, CDR2 YNFKEQ. CDR3 DNA sequence: TGTGCCAGCAGCCACGGTGGGAGAGGGAACACCGGGGAGCTGTTTTTT. Translating gives CASSHGGRGNTGELFF.

This clone showed up just a few times. The chain joins TRBV30 to TRBJ1-2; D possibly corresponds to TRBD1 (6 bases). Germline values: CDR1 GTSNPN, CDR2 SVGIG (reference sequence). The CDR3 length is 13 residues. Trimming shortened V by 1 base and J by 5 bases, and 11 bases separated the two germline ends. The chain's CDR3 is CAWSGQAGYGYTF. The CDR3 DNA reads as TGTGCCTGGAGTGGACAGGCGGGTTATGGCTACACCTTC.

This chain links TRBV2 with TRBJ1-2; 9 bases match TRBD1. The V gene end was trimmed by 3 bases and the J gene end by 5 bases; junction bases not matched to a gene: 7. The germline V gene encodes CDR1 SNHLY and CDR2 FYNNEI. The CDR3 has 15 amino acids. The CDR3 here is CASSEMGQGVYGYTF. The CDR3, as DNA: TGTGCCAGCAGTGAGATGGGACAGGGAGTTTATGGCTACACCTTC.

This clone was seen a few times. The V call is TRBV9, the J call TRBJ2-3; TRBD1 might be the D (5 bases). Trimming stripped 0 bases from V and 4 bases from J, with 12 bases between. In germline, CDR1 is SGDLS, CDR2 YYNGEE. CDR3 length equals 15 residues. The CDR3 region has the DNA TGTGCCAGCAGCGTAGGGAACAGGATAGCAGATACGCAGTATTTT. Translating it yields CASSVGNRIADTQYF.

Only a few counts were recorded for this clone. The chain employs TRBV27 and TRBJ2-2; TRBD2 matches 11 bases. After removal of 5 bases from V and 5 bases from J, the junction contained 13 bases not matched to a gene. Germline V gene data show CDR1 as MNHEY and CDR2 as SMNVEV (reference sequence). This CDR3 has 18 amino acids. CDR3: CASSPPGLAEPGTGELFF. The CDR3 nucleotides are TGTGCCAGCAGTCCTCCGGGACTAGCGGAGCCAGGGACCGGGGAGCTGTTTTTT.